The text below deals with one T cell receptor beta chain. Its antigen is unknown. CDR3 size: 19 residues. V shed 5 bases and J 5 bases; nucleotides not matched to a gene: 14. This sample was taken from a study of T-cell reconstitution after alpha-beta-depleted transplantation in children. Molecular barcoding with unique molecular identifiers was used for the TCRbeta library. One entry per CDR3 protein results from TCRdb running MiXCR on the PCR reads. The sample consists of about a million distinct CDR3 sequences, around 30% of them appearing once. General observations from the study: One year post-transplant, T-cell counts and diversity were largely derived from T cells produced anew.

The clonotype was recovered from a boy in the first two years of life who had a stem cell transplant for SCID, so the T cells may come from the graft donor. This chain connects TRBV12-3 or TRBV12-4 to TRBJ2-2; 13 nucleotides line up with TRBD2. Material: PBMCs, mostly from graft donor cells, obtained 360 days after TCRalphabeta/CD19-depleted stem cell transplant. The CDR3 sequence is CASSPPGLAGSPWTGELFF. The CDR3 DNA follows: TGTGCCAGCAGTCCCCCGGGACTAGCGGGGTCCCCGTGGACCGGGGAGCTGTTTTTT.